Sequencing of this T cell receptor beta chain was carried out in a study of OX40 agonist ivuxolimab in advanced cancers. Study context: Those treated in dose escalation had hepatocellular carcinoma, melanoma, renal cell cancer or head and neck cancer. Those enrolled were less than 85% male, with a mean age of around 60 years and ages from 23 to 79.

Excluded were patients having autoimmune disease history or systemic immunosuppression. Study-level results: Relatively little clonal expansion, among the lowest observed, appeared in partial responders at 0.1-3.0 mg/kg.

V lost 2 bases to trimming and J lost 3 bases, with 7 bases between them. The germline gives CDR1 MNHNS, CDR2 SASEGT. The CDR3 loop spans 13 amino acids. About this clone itself: No antigen is known for it.

Only in-frame clones appear in the TCRdb table, and some are missing; sequencing was by immunoSEQ multiplex PCR. The sample lists around 46,000 clones, about 74% occurring once. The sample was CD4+ or CD8+ T cells sorted from blood, taken in a trial of the OX40 agonist ivuxolimab. V and J are TRBV6-1 and TRBJ1-1, with D hard to call. The sequence derives from an adult with an advanced solid tumor such as melanoma, head and neck, liver or kidney cancer. The chain's CDR3 is CASSEYEDTEAFF. Here the CDR3 DNA reads TGTGCCAGCAGTGAATACGAGGACACTGAAGCTTTCTTT.